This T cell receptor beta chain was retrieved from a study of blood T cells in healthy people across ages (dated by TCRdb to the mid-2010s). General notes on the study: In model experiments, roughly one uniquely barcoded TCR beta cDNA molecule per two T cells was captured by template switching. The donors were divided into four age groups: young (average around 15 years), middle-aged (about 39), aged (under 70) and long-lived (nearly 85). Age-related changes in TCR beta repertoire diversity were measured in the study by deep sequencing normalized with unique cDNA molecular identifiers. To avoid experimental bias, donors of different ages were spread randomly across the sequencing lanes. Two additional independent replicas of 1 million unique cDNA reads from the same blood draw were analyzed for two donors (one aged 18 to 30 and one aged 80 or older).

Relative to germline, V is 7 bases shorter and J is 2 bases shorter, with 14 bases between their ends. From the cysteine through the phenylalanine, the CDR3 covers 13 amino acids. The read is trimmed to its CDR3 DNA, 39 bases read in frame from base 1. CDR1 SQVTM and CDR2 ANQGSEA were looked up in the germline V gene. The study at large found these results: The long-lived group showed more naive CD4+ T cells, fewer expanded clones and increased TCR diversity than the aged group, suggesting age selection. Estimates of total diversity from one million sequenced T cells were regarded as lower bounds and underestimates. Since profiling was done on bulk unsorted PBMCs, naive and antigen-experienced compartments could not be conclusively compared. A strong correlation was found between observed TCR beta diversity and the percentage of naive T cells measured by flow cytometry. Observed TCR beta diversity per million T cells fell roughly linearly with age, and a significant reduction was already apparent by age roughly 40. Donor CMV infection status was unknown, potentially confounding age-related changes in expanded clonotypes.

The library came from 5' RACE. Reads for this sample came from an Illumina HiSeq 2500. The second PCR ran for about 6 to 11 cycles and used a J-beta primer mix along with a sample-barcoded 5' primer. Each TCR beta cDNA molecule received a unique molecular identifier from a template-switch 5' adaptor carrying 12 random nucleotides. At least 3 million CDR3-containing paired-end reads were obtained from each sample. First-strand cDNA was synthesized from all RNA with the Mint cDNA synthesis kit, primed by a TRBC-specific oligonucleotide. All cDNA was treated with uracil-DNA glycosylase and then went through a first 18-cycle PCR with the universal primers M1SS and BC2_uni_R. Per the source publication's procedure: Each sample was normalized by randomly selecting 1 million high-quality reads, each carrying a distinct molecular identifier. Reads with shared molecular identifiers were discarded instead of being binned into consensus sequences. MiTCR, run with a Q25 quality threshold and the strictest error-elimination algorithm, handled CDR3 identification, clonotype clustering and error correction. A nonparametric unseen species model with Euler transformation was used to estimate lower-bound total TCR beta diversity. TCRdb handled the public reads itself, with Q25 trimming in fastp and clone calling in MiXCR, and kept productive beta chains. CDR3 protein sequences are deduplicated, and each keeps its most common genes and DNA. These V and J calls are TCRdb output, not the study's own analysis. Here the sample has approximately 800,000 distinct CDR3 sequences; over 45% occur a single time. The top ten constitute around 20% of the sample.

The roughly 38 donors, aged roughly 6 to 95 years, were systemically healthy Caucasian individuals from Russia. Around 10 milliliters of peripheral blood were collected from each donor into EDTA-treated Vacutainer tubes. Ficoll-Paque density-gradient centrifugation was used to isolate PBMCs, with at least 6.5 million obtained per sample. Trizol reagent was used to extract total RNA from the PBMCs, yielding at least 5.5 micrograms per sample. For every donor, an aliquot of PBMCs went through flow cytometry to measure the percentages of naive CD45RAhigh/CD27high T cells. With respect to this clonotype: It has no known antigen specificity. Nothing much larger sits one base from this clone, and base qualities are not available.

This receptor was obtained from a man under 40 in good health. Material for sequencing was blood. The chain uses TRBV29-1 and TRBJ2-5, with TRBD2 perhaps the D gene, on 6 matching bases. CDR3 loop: CSDKEGSQETQYF. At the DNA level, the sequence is TGCAGCGACAAGGAGGGCTCACAAGAGACCCAGTACTTC.